This T cell receptor beta chain emerged from a study of vaccination effects on CD4 cells after COVID-19. Study results and limitations: In vaccinees who were healthy, merely 1 out of 255 vaccine-induced clones cross-reacted with common cold coronaviruses. Convalescent patients were scarce in the study, and it lacked early post-infection timepoints. By a late point after vaccination, infection- and vaccine-induced clones had shrunk markedly through clonal contraction.

At the end of nine to ten days of culture, CD4+ T cells were isolated. Both day 3 and day 7 saw half the medium replaced with IL-2 medium. Per the germline V gene, CDR1 is MNHEY and CDR2 is SVGEGT. Trimming at V came to 2 bases and at J to 11 bases, leaving 7 bases not matched to a gene. The CDR3 loop spans 14 amino acids. Clones were sequenced by immunoSEQ multiplex PCR, and TCRdb holds only the in-frame ones, with some missing. Of 35,000 to 40,000 clones in the sample, approximately 72% are singletons; the top ten hold approximately 2.9%. A remark on this clone: Its matching antigen is unknown.

The sequences come from CD4+ T cells from PBMCs cultured without peptide, collected before COVID-19 vaccination. The source of this sequence is a human donor who received a COVID-19 vaccine. The rearrangement joins TRBV6-2 or TRBV6-3 to TRBJ1-1; 11 nucleotides match TRBD1. DNA of the CDR3: TGTGCCAGCAGTTACCTTGGGACAGGGGGGAACGCTTTCTTT. Translated: CASSYLGTGGNAFF.